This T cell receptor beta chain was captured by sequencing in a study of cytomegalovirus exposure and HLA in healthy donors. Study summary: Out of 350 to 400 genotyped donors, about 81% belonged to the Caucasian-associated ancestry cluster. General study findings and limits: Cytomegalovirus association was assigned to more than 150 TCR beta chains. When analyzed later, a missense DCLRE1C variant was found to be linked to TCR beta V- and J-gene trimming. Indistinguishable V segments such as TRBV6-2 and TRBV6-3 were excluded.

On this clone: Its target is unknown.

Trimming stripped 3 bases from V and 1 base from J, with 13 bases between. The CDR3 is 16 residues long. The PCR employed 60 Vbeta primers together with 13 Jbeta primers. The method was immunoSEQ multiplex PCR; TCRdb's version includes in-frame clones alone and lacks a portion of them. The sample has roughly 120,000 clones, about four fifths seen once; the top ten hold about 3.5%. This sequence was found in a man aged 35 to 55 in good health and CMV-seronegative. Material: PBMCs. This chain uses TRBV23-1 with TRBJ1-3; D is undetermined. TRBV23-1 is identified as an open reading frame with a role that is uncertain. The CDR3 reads CASSQSRHISGNTIYF. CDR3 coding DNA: TGCGCCAGCAGTCAGAGTCGACATATTTCTGGAAACACCATATATTTT.